The 7 T cell receptor beta chains in this list originate from one sample, sequenced in a study of neurological immune-mediated disorders. TCRdb fed the 5' RACE reads into MiXCR, producing one record per CDR3 protein. Counted here are 35,000 to 50,000 distinct CDR3 sequences, about 15% occurring once; the ten biggest clones make up 3% to 4.5%. The sequencing sample was made of CD4+ T cells from blood. Every receptor here comes from a woman aged 55-75 years with HTLV-1-associated myelopathy (HAM/TSP).

This clonotype was recorded many times. The V gene is TRBV5-1, the J gene TRBJ2-3, with 7 positions matching TRBD1. The CDR3 extends over 15 amino acids. The trim removed 3 bases at V and 6 bases at J, leaving 10 bases unmatched. CDR1 is SGHRS and CDR2 is YFSETQ in the germline V gene. CDR3 protein: CASSWDTGEVDTQYF. CDR3 coding DNA: TGCGCCAGCAGCTGGGACACAGGGGAAGTGGATACGCAGTATTTT. The entire variable domain, with the rest obtained from reference TRBV5-1 and TRBJ2-3, is as follows: KAGVTQTPRYLIKTRGQQVTLSCSPISGHRSVSWYQQTPGQGLQFLFEYFSETQRNKGNFPGRFSGRQFSNSRSEMNVSTLELGDSALYLCASSWDTGEVDTQYFGPGTRLTVL.

This clonotype was seen repeatedly, ten times or more. The rearrangement links TRBV20-1 to TRBJ1-2, with a possible D match to TRBD1 (5 bases). Germline assignment: CDR1 DFQATT and CDR2 SNEGSKA (reference sequence). Trimming took 3 bases from V and 4 from J, leaving 15 bases between them. The CDR3 consists of 14 residues. In nucleotides, the CDR3 is TGCAGTGCTAGGGCTACCGGGACGGCCTATGGCTACACCTTC. Amino acid sequence: CSARATGTAYGYTF.

In its sample, this clonotype was seen a few times. The chain links TRBV11-2 to TRBJ1-2; no reliable D call. CDR1 is SGHAT and CDR2 is FQNNGV in the germline V gene. The V end was cut by 1 base, the J end by 8 bases, with 14 bases between. The CDR3 is 14 residues long. The chain's CDR3 is CASSLGRSGGGYTF. The CDR3 DNA reads TGTGCCAGCAGCTTAGGCAGATCCGGCGGGGGCTACACCTTC.

In this sample, this clonotype turned up a few times. A read error may produce the germline difference seen at one junction end. The chain employs TRBV20-1 and TRBJ1-5; D is possibly TRBD1 (6 bases). In germline, CDR1 is DFQATT, CDR2 SNEGSKA (reference sequence). This CDR3 is 15 amino acids long. CDR3 sequence: CSARGTDVSNQTQHF. The CDR3 bases are TGCAGTGCTAGAGGGACAGACGTTAGCAATCAGACCCAGCATTTT.

To note about this clonotype: Germline is not matched at one junction end, which may reflect a read error. This chain uses TRBV20-1 with TRBJ1-2; D possibly corresponds to TRBD1 (6 bases). This CDR3 comprises 11 residues. Per the germline V gene, CDR1 is DFQATT and CDR2 is SNEGSKA (reference sequence). CDR3 sequence (DNA): TGCAGTGCTATGGGGGGACATGGCTATACCTTC. Protein product: CSAMGGHGYTF.

The sample holds many counts of this clonotype. The gene calls are TRBV5-1 and TRBJ2-7; 7 bases are shared with TRBD2. The ends lost 3 bases at V and 0 bases at J; junction bases unmatched: 6. The CDR3 is 15 residues long. Germline V gene data show CDR1 as SGHRS and CDR2 as YFSETQ. The CDR3 reads CASSSVAGNSYEQYF. The CDR3 coding sequence is TGCGCCAGCAGCTCCGTAGCGGGTAACTCCTACGAGCAGTACTTC.

Many counts were recorded for this clonotype. The genes are TRBV4-2 and TRBJ2-3; TRBD2 agrees at 9 bases. Unmatched junction bases numbered 5, after V lost 0 bases and J lost 1 base. The germline CDR1 and CDR2 sequences are LGHNA and YNFKEQ. CDR3 length: 17 residues. The CDR3 region has the DNA TGTGCCAGCAGCCAAGATCGAGCGGGGGGACGCACAGATACGCAGTATTTT. Translated: CASSQDRAGGRTDTQYF.